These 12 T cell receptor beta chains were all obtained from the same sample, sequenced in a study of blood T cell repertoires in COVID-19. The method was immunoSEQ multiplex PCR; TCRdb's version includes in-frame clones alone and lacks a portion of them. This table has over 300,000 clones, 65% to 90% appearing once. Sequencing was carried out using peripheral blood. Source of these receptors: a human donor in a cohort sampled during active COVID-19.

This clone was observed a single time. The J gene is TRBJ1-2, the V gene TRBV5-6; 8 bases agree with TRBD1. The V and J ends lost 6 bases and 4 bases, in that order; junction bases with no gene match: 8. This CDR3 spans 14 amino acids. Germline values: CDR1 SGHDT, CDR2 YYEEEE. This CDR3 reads CASISWTGLYGYTF. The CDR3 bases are TGTGCCAGCATTTCGTGGACAGGGCTCTATGGCTACACCTTC.

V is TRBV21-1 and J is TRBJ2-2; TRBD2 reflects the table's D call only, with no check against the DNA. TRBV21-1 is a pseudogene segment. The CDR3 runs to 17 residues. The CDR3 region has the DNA TGTGCCAGCCGAGTCGCGCGGGGGGTCTTGAACACCGGGGAGCTGTTTTTT. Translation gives CASRVARGVLNTGELFF.

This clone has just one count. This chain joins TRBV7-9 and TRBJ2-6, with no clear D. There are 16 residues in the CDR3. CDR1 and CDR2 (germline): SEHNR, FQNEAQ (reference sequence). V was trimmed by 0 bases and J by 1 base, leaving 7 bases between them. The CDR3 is CASSLAGSSGANVLTF. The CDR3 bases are TGTGCCAGCAGCTTAGCCGGGTCGTCTGGGGCCAACGTCCTGACTTTC.

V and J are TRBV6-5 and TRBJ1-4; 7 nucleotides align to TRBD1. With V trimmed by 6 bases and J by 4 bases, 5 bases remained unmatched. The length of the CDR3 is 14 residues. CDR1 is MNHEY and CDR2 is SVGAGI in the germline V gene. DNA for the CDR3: TGTGCCAGCAGGCAATACAGGGGTAATGAAAAACTGTTTTTT. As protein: CASRQYRGNEKLFF.

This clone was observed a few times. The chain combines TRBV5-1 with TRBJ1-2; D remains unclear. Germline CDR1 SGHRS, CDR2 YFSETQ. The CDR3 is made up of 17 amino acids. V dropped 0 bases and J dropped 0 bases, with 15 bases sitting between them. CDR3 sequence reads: CASSLAPGRKANYGYTF. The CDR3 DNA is TGCGCCAGCAGCTTGGCCCCTGGGCGAAAAGCTAACTATGGCTACACCTTC.

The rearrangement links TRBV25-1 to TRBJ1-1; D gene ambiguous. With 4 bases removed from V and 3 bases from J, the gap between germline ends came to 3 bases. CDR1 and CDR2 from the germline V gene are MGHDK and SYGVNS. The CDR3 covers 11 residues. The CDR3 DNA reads TGTGCCAGCAGTGTAGACACTGAAGCTTTCTTT. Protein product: CASSVDTEAFF.

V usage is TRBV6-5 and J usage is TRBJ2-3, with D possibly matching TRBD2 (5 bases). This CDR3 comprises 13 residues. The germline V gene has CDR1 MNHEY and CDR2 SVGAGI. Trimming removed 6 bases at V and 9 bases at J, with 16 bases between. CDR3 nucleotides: TGTGCCAGCAGCCCAAGAGCGGACGGGACGCAGTATTTT. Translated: CASSPRADGTQYF.

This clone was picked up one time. CDR3: CSVEDPAGAGGTDTQYF. CDR3 in DNA: TGCAGCGTTGAAGATCCCGCCGGCGCGGGGGGCACAGATACGCAGTATTTT. The chain recombines TRBV29-1 with TRBJ2-3; 7 bases map to TRBD2. Germline V gives CDR1 SQVTM, CDR2 ANQGSEA. The J segment lost 1 base and the V segment lost 0 bases, leaving 10 bases of the junction unmatched. The CDR3 is made up of 17 amino acids.

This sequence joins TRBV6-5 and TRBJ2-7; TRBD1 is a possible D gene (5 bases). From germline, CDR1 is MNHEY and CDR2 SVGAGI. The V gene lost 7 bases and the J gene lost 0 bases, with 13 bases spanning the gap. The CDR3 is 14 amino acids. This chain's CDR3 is CASIGRQGSYEQYF. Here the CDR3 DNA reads TGTGCCAGCATCGGGCGCCAGGGCTCCTACGAGCAGTACTTC.

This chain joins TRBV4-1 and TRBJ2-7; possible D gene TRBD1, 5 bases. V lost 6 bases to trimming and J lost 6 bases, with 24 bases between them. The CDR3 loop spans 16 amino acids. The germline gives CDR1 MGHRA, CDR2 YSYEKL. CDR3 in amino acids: CASRVRTGPEGVEQYF. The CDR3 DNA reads TGCGCCAGCAGGGTACGGACCGGGCCGGAAGGGGTCGAGCAGTACTTC.

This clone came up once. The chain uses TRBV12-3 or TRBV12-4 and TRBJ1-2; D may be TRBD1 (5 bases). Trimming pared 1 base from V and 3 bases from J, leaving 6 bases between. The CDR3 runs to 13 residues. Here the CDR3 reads CASSLGGDYGYTF. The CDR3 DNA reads TGTGCCAGCAGTTTAGGGGGGGACTATGGCTACACCTTC.

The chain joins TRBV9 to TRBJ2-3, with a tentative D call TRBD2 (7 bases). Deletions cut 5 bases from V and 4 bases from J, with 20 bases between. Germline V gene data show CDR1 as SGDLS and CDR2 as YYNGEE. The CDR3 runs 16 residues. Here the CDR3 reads CASRGGGSNAADTQYF. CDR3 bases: TGTGCCAGCAGGGGAGGGGGGAGTAATGCGGCAGATACGCAGTATTTT.